This entry describes one T cell receptor (beta chain). The target antigen is unknown. With ipilimumab providing CTLA-4 blockade, focal radiation was administered to patients who had chemo-refractory metastatic non-small-cell lung cancer. TCRdb's table, derived via immunoSEQ multiplex PCR, lists solely in-frame clones and lacks some. The repertoire holds about 98,000 clones, 82% seen once, with nearly 3.5% in the top ten. There are 14 residues in the CDR3. Trimming pared 0 bases from V and 1 base from J, leaving 7 bases between. From germline, CDR1 is KGHSH and CDR2 LQKENI. The data stem from a study of radiotherapy plus CTLA-4 blockade in lung cancer. The wider study: Disease control was present in under 35% of patients, and objective responses in about 19%.

Whole-study results and caveats: Early blood T cell clone dynamics, with interferon-beta, were reported to best predict response. Radiotherapy was combined with ipilimumab, and tumor-derived TCR clones then expanded in blood.

The sequence was collected from a human donor with non-small cell lung cancer who had a partial response to radiotherapy plus ipilimumab. V gene TRBV18 combines with J gene TRBJ2-7; D gene unclear. This material consisted of peripheral blood, taken from a patient treated with radiotherapy plus ipilimumab. CDR3 bases: TGTGCCAGCTCACCACCGAGCATTTCCTACGAGCAGTACTTC. The encoded protein is CASSPPSISYEQYF.